Below, 24 T cell receptor beta chains from the same sample are listed, as sequenced in a study of T cell changes during pregnancy in multiple sclerosis. TCRdb's copy holds only in-frame clones and misses some; the assay was immunoSEQ multiplex PCR. Among roughly 40,000 clones listed, more than 85% were seen once. Sequenced material: CD8+ T cells from peripheral blood mononuclear cells, taken in the first trimester of pregnancy. Source of these receptors: a female donor with multiple sclerosis, enrolled in a pregnancy study.

The chain employs TRBV27 and TRBJ2-4, with 7 bases that match TRBD1. In germline, CDR1 is MNHEY, CDR2 SMNVEV (reference sequence). The CDR3 has 18 amino acids. J was trimmed by 0 bases and V by 6 bases; bases with no gene match: 14. The CDR3 here is CASSRQGPPIVAKNIQYF. The DNA of the CDR3 is TGTGCCAGCAGCCGACAGGGTCCTCCTATAGTAGCCAAAAACATTCAGTACTTC.

The CDR3 sequence: CASSRRTGEDYGYTF. The CDR3 region has the DNA TGTGCCAGCAGCCGTAGGACAGGGGAGGACTATGGCTACACCTTC. The V gene is TRBV5-4, the J gene TRBJ1-2; 9 nucleotides match TRBD1. The V gene's germline CDR1 is SGHNT and CDR2 YYREEE (reference sequence). The junction had 7 bases not matched to a gene; V was cut back by 4 bases and J by 3 bases. This CDR3 is built from 15 residues.

The V gene is TRBV6-4, the J gene TRBJ2-2, with unresolved D. This CDR3 has 14 residues. Germline CDR1 and CDR2: MRHNA and SNTAGT. Trimming took 0 bases from V and 3 from J, leaving 5 bases between them. In nucleotides, the CDR3 is TGTGCCAGCAGTGACTCGGCCGACACCGGGGAGCTGTTTTTT. It yields the protein CASSDSADTGELFF.

This clone has more than one count but fewer than ten. The V gene is TRBV7-2, the J gene TRBJ2-1; 8 nucleotides align to TRBD2. V trimming: 1 base; J trimming: 2 bases; junction bases outside the gene matches: 7. This CDR3 region has 17 residues. Germline lookup yields CDR1 SGHTA and CDR2 FQGNSA. Written as DNA, the CDR3 is TGTGCCAGCAGCTTAGGGGGTAGCGGGGACCCCTACAATGAGCAGTTCTTC. It codes for CASSLGGSGDPYNEQFF.

CDR3 sequence (DNA): TGTGCCACCCAGACTAGCGACTCCTACAATGAGCAGTTCTTC. It specifies CATQTSDSYNEQFF. The V gene is TRBV10-3, the J gene TRBJ2-1; 8 bases agree with TRBD2. With V trimmed by 10 bases and J by 0 bases, 5 bases remained unmatched. Germline-derived CDR1 and CDR2 are ENHRY and SYGVKD. This CDR3 spans 14 amino acids.

The chain has TRBV5-8 and TRBJ2-7; 9 nucleotides agree with TRBD2. The CDR3 runs to 15 residues. The germline V gene has CDR1 SGHTS and CDR2 YDEGEE. V lost 2 bases and J lost 0; bases outside the gene matches: 3. In DNA, the CDR3 is TGTGCCAGCAGCTTCGAGCGGGGGGACTCCTACGAGCAGTACTTC. Protein sequence: CASSFERGDSYEQYF.

The rearrangement joins TRBV15 to TRBJ2-6; tentatively, D is TRBD1 (6 bases). The CDR3 runs to 16 residues. CDR1 is LNHNV and CDR2 is YYDKDF in the germline V gene (reference sequence). The germline V and J ends were trimmed by 4 bases and 4 bases, with 14 bases remaining between them. The DNA for the CDR3 is TGTGCCACCAGCAACCCGGCAGGGGTCGGGGCCAACGTCCTGACTTTC. Residues: CATSNPAGVGANVLTF.

The chain is built from TRBV18 and TRBJ1-2, with 10 nucleotides matching TRBD1. The germline V gene has CDR1 KGHSH and CDR2 LQKENI. V shed 0 bases and J 3 bases; nucleotides not matched to a gene: 4. The CDR3 is made up of 16 amino acids. In nucleotides, the CDR3 is TGTGCCAGCTCACCACCGAATGGACAGGGGGACTATGGCTACACCTTC. Its protein product is CASSPPNGQGDYGYTF.

V usage is TRBV15 and J usage is TRBJ2-1; TRBD1 is a possible D gene (6 bases). The ends were cut back, 0 bases at V and 2 bases at J, with 8 bases in the middle. CDR3 size: 15 residues. Germline V gives CDR1 LNHNV, CDR2 YYDKDF (reference sequence). CDR3 sequence (DNA): TGTGCCACCAGCAGAGAGCAGGGGCCCTACAATGAGCAGTTCTTC. Translating gives CATSREQGPYNEQFF.

The V call is TRBV2, the J call TRBJ2-7, with a possible D match to TRBD1 (6 bases). Germline loops: CDR1 SNHLY, CDR2 FYNNEI. This CDR3 spans 14 amino acids. V was pared by 7 bases and J by 2 bases, with 15 bases between. The CDR3 loop reads CASMGAGVPYEQYF. The CDR3 DNA follows: TGTGCCAGCATGGGGGCGGGCGTACCCTACGAGCAGTACTTC.

The chain combines TRBV6-6 with TRBJ1-4; D is uncertain. Trimming left V 1 base short and J 3 bases short, with 12 bases between. This CDR3 comprises 16 residues. Germline V gene sequence: CDR1 MNHNY, CDR2 SVGAGI (reference sequence). The CDR3 loop reads CASSYWPSHPNEKLFF. The DNA of the CDR3 is TGTGCCAGCAGTTACTGGCCCTCACACCCTAATGAAAAACTGTTTTTT.

The chain carries TRBV13 and TRBJ1-2; 8 bases fit TRBD1. The CDR3 contains 15 residues. Germline trimming cut 4 bases from V and 4 bases from J; bases unmatched to any gene: 8. From germline, CDR1 is PRHDT and CDR2 FYEKMQ (reference sequence). CDR3 sequence (DNA): TGTGCCAGCAGCTATTACACCGGGACAGGCTATGGCTACACCTTC. This codes for CASSYYTGTGYGYTF. The entire variable domain, with the rest obtained from reference TRBV13 and TRBJ1-2, is as follows: AAGVIQSPRHLIKEKRETATLKCYPIPRHDTVYWYQQGPGQDPQFLISFYEKMQSDKGSIPDRFSAQQFSDYHSELNMSSLELGDSALYFCASSYYTGTGYGYTFGSGTRLTVV.

This clone showed up just once. The chain combines TRBV4-2 with TRBJ2-2; 15 nucleotides line up with TRBD2. The junction had 10 bases not matched to a gene; V was cut back by 3 bases and J by 5 bases. There are 19 residues in the CDR3. Germline V CDR1 and CDR2: LGHNA, YNFKEQ. The CDR3 is CASSHGTSGGFSGTGELFF. The CDR3 DNA is TGTGCCAGCAGCCATGGGACTAGCGGGGGGTTTTCGGGAACCGGGGAGCTGTTTTTT.

This chain links TRBV27 with TRBJ1-2; tentative D call: TRBD1 (5 bases). The V gene's germline CDR1 is MNHEY and CDR2 SMNVEV (reference sequence). Trimming removed 2 bases from V and 2 bases from J, with 12 bases in between. This CDR3 comprises 15 residues. The CDR3 protein is CASSLLGGGNYGYTF. In DNA form, the CDR3 reads TGTGCCAGCAGTTTACTGGGGGGAGGCAACTATGGCTACACCTTC.

The rearrangement joins TRBV7-9 to TRBJ1-4; D remains ambiguous. The CDR3 loop spans 15 amino acids. Trimming shortened V by 5 bases and J by 7 bases, and 17 bases separated the two germline ends. Germline loops: CDR1 SEHNR, CDR2 FQNEAQ (reference sequence). The DNA for the CDR3 is TGTGCCAGCAGCCCCCTCGACGGTGGACTTGAAAAACTGTTTTTT. It specifies CASSPLDGGLEKLFF. Using reference TRBV7-9 and TRBJ1-4 for the parts outside the CDR3, the full variable domain is DTGVSQNPRHKITKRGQNVTFRCDPISEHNRLYWYRQTLGQGPEFLTYFQNEAQLEKSRLLSDRFSAERPKGSFSTLEIQRTEQGDSAMYLCASSPLDGGLEKLFFGSGTQLSVL.

The rearrangement uses TRBV9 and TRBJ2-1; D gene uncertain. The CDR3 extends over 12 amino acids. Trimming pared 4 bases from V and 7 bases from J, leaving 9 bases between. Looked up from germline, CDR1 is SGDLS and CDR2 is YYNGEE. CDR3 protein: CASSSVENEQFF. The CDR3, as DNA: TGTGCCAGCAGCTCCGTGGAGAATGAGCAGTTCTTC.

This clone came up a few times. The rearrangement links TRBV20-1 to TRBJ2-7; D might be TRBD1 (5 bases). The germline V and J ends were trimmed by 3 bases and 9 bases, with 12 bases remaining between them. The germline V gene encodes CDR1 DFQATT and CDR2 SNEGSKA (reference sequence). This CDR3 has 11 residues. CDR3 DNA: TGCAGTGCTAGTACAGGTTATAGGCAGTACTTC. Protein: CSASTGYRQYF.

The chain combines TRBV7-9 with TRBJ1-5; D is undetermined. The CDR3 sequence is 12 residues long. CDR1 and CDR2 (germline): SEHNR, FQNEAQ (reference sequence). Trimming removed 5 bases at V and 6 bases at J, with 8 bases between. The CDR3 nucleotides read TGTGCCAGCAGCCCAACTGGTCAGCCCCAGCATTTT. Protein: CASSPTGQPQHF.

The chain links TRBV6-5 to TRBJ2-7; D is unclear. The CDR3 length is 16 residues. The V end was cut by 0 bases, the J end by 6 bases, with 18 bases between. Germline V gene lookup returns CDR1 MNHEY and CDR2 SVGAGI. DNA for the CDR3: TGTGCCAGCAGTTACTCGATTAGTACCGGTTTACGCGAGCAGTACTTC. Residues: CASSYSISTGLREQYF.

On this clone: This sample includes further DNA sequences coding for the same CDR3. The rearrangement uses TRBV4-1 and TRBJ1-1; D is ambiguous. Germline loops: CDR1 MGHRA, CDR2 YSYEKL. V dropped 1 base and J dropped 2 bases, with 5 bases sitting between them. The CDR3 sequence is 13 residues long. CDR3 residues: CASSQVGNTEAFF. The CDR3 DNA follows: TGCGCCAGCAGCCAAGTCGGTAACACTGAAGCTTTCTTT.

The genes are TRBV6-1 and TRBJ1-1; 11 positions match TRBD1. V shed 1 base and J 4 bases; nucleotides not matched to a gene: 2. The germline V gene encodes CDR1 MNHNS and CDR2 SASEGT. The CDR3 length is 15 residues. As DNA, the CDR3 is TGTGCCAGCAGTGAAGTCGGGACAGGGGGCACTGAAGCTTTCTTT. Its protein product is CASSEVGTGGTEAFF.

The chain links TRBV2 to TRBJ2-1; 9 positions agree with TRBD1. CDR3 length: 15 amino acids. V lost 4 bases to trimming and J lost 8 bases; unmatched junction nucleotides: 9. CDR1 is SNHLY, CDR2 FYNNEI, per germline. For the CDR3, the DNA is TGTGCCAGCAGTGTCAAGGGGACAGGGAGGCATGAGCAGTTCTTC. The encoded protein is CASSVKGTGRHEQFF.

The V call is TRBV2, the J call TRBJ1-2; D might be TRBD1 (6 bases). The V gene lost 7 bases and the J gene lost 2 bases, with 29 bases spanning the gap. The CDR3 has 19 amino acids. The germline CDR1 and CDR2 sequences are SNHLY and FYNNEI. The CDR3 protein is CASIQTPFTEQGGNYGYTF. The CDR3 DNA sequence: TGTGCCAGCATCCAAACACCCTTCACCGAACAGGGAGGGAACTATGGCTACACCTTC. The full variable domain, with the rest looked up from reference TRBV2 and TRBJ1-2, is EPEVTQTPSHQVTQMGQEVILRCVPISNHLYFYWYRQILGQKVEFLVSFYNNEISEKSEIFDDQFSVERPDGSNFTLKIRSTKLEDSAMYFCASIQTPFTEQGGNYGYTFGSGTRLTVV.

The rearrangement uses TRBV13 and TRBJ2-1; 9 nucleotides agree with TRBD2. The germline V gene has CDR1 PRHDT and CDR2 FYEKMQ (reference sequence). After removal of 7 bases from V and 5 bases from J, the junction contained 6 bases not matched to a gene. This CDR3 is 14 amino acids long. The CDR3 region is CASTGGGANNEQFF. DNA for the CDR3: TGTGCCAGCACTGGCGGGGGGGCGAACAATGAGCAGTTCTTC.